The clone carrying this T cell receptor beta chain was observed a few times. As yet, its antigen is unknown. The data originate from a study of T cell responses to AZD1222 COVID-19 vaccine. CDR1 is LGHNA, CDR2 YNFKEQ, per germline. V was cut by 0 bases and J by 5 bases, with 8 bases left in between. The CDR3 is made up of 13 amino acids. Profiling relied on immunoSEQ multiplex PCR, and the TCRdb table lists in-frame clones only, not all of them. The sample has just over 95,000 clones, 85% to 90% seen once. Findings of the study overall: Increased Spike-specific TCR breadth and depth were observed after two AZD1222 doses. Among the donors, most were white British and more were female, and clonal diversity was possibly underestimated. Nearly half of spike-specific TCRs reportedly target variant regions that are unmutated in the B.1.351 and B.1.1.7 variants.

The receptor was derived from an adult in good health. Sequencing was performed on peripheral blood, taken on day 0 of AZD1222 vaccination. The rearrangement uses TRBV4-2 and TRBJ2-7; D uncertain. The CDR3 loop reads CASSQEYRNEQYF. The CDR3 DNA sequence: TGTGCCAGCAGCCAAGAGTATAGGAACGAGCAGTACTTC.